This T cell receptor beta chain was sequenced in a study of cytomegalovirus exposure and HLA in healthy donors. Method: immunoSEQ multiplex PCR; TCRdb's copy keeps in-frame clones and lacks some. The table records around 120,000 clones, about nine tenths of them present only once. The V gene's germline CDR1 is SGHRS and CDR2 YFSETQ. The CDR3 spans 13 residues. Trimming cost V 6 bases and J 0 bases, with 7 bases left between them. The chain employs TRBV5-1 and TRBJ2-1; D uncertain. The specimen was PBMCs. This receptor was taken from a man aged 18 to 35 in good health and CMV-seronegative. The CDR3 sequence: CASTPSSYNEQFF. The CDR3 DNA reads TGCGCCAGCACGCCGAGCTCCTACAATGAGCAGTTCTTC.